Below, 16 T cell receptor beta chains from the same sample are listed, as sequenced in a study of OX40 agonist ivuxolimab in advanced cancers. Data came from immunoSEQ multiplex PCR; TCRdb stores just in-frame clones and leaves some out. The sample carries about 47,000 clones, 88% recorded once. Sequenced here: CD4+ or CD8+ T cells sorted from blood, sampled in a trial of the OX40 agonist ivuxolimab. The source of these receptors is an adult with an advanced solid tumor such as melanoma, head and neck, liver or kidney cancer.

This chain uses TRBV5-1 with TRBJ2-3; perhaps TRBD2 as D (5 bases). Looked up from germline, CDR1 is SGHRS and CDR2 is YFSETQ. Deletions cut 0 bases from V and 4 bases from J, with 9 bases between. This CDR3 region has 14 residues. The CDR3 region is CASSLDSGADTQYF. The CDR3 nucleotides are TGCGCCAGCAGCTTGGATTCCGGGGCAGATACGCAGTATTTT.

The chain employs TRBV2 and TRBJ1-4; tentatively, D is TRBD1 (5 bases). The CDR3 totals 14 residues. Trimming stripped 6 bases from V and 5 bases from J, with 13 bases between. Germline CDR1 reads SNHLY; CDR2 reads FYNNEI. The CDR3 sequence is CASSLGQGNEKLFF. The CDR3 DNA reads TGTGCCAGCAGCCTAGGGCAGGGAAATGAAAAACTGTTTTTT. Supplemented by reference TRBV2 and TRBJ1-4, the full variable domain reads EPEVTQTPSHQVTQMGQEVILRCVPISNHLYFYWYRQILGQKVEFLVSFYNNEISEKSEIFDDQFSVERPDGSNFTLKIRSTKLEDSAMYFCASSLGQGNEKLFFGSGTQLSVL.

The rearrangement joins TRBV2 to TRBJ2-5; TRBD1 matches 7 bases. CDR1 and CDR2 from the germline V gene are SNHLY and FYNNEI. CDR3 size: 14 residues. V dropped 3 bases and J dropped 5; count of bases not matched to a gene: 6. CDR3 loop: CASSDRQGGETQYF. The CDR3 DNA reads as TGTGCCAGCAGTGACCGACAGGGTGGCGAGACCCAGTACTTC.

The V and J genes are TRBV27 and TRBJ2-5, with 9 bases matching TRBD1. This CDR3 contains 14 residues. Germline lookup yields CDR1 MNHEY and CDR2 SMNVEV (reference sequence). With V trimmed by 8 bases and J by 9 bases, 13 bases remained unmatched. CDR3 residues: CASGFRTGARPQYF. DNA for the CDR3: TGTGCCAGCGGGTTTCGGACAGGGGCGCGTCCCCAGTACTTC.

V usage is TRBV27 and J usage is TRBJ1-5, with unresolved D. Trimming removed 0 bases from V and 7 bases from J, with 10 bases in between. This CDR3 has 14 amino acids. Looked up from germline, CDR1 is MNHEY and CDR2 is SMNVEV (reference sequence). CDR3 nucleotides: TGTGCCAGCAGTTTATCGAATGATGGGCAGCCCCAGCATTTT. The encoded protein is CASSLSNDGQPQHF.

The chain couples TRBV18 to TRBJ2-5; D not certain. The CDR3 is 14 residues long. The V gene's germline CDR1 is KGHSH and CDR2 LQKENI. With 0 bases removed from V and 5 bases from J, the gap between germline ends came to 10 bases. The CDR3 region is CASSPPTARETQYF. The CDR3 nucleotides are TGTGCCAGCTCACCACCCACAGCTCGGGAGACCCAGTACTTC.

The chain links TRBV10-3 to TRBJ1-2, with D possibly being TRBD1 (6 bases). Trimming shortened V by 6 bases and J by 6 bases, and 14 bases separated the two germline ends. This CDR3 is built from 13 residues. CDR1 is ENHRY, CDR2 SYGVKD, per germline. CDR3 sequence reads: CAISLQGGNGYTF. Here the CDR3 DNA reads TGTGCCATCAGCCTACAGGGCGGTAATGGCTACACCTTC.

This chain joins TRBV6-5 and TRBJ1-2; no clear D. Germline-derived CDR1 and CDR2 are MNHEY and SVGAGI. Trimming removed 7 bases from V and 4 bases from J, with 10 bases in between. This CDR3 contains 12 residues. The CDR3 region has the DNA TGTGCCAGCACATCTTCCCCCTATGGCTACACCTTC. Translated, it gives CASTSSPYGYTF.

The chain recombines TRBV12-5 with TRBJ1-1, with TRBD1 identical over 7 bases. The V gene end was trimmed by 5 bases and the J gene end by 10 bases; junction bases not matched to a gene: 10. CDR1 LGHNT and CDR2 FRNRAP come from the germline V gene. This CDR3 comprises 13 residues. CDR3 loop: CASGTGQSRLAFF. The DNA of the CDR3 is TGTGCTAGTGGTACGGGACAGTCAAGGTTAGCTTTCTTT. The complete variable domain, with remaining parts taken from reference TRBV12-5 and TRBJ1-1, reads DARVTQTPRHKVTEMGQEVTMRCQPILGHNTVFWYRQTMMQGLELLAYFRNRAPLDDSGMPKDRFSAEMPDATLATLKIQPSEPRDSAVYFCASGTGQSRLAFFGQGTRLTVV.

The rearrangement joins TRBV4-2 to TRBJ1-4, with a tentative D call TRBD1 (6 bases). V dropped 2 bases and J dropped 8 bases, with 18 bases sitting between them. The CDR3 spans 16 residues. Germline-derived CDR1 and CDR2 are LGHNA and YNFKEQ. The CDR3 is CASSQRAGQLGEKLFF. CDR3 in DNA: TGTGCCAGCAGCCAACGAGCTGGACAGTTAGGGGAAAAACTGTTTTTT.

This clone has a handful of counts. The CDR3 DNA sequence: TGTGCCAGCAGTAGGGTCGGCTCCTTAGACTATGGCTACACCTTC. The encoded protein is CASSRVGSLDYGYTF. The chain couples TRBV6-1 to TRBJ1-2; D is ambiguous. Per the germline V gene, CDR1 is MNHNS and CDR2 is SASEGT. This CDR3 region has 15 residues. Trimming stripped 5 bases from V and 3 bases from J, with 16 bases between.

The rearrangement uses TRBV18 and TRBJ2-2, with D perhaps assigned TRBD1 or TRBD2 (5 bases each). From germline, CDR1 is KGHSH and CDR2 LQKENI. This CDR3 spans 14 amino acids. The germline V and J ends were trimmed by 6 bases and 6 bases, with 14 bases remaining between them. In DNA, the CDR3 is TGTGCCAGCTCTCCCGGGACCCAACCCGGGGAGCTGTTTTTT. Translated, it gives CASSPGTQPGELFF. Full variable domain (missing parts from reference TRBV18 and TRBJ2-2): NAGVMQNPRHLVRRRGQEARLRCSPMKGHSHVYWYRQLPEEGLKFMVYLQKENIIDESGMPKERFSAEFPKEGPSILRIQQVVRGDSAAYFCASSPGTQPGELFFGEGSRLTVL.

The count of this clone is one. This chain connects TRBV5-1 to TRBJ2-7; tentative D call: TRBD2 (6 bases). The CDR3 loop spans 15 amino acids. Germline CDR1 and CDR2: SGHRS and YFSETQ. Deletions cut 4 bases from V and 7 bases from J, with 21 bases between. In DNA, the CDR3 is TGCGCCAGCAGCGCCGACGGGAGCCCTACCCGAGAGCAGTACTTC. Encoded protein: CASSADGSPTREQYF.

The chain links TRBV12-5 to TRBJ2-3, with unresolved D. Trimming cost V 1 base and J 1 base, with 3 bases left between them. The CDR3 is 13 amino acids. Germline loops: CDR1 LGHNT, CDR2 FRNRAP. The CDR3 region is CASGLGGTDTQYF. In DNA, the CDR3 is TGTGCTAGTGGTTTGGGGGGCACAGATACGCAGTATTTT.

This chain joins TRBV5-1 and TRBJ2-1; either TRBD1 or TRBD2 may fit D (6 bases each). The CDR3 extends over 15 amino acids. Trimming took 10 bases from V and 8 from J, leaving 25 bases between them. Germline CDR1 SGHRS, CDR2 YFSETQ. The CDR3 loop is CASRLEGHRMDEQFF. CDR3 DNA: TGCGCCTCACGCTTGGAGGGACATAGAATGGATGAGCAGTTCTTC.

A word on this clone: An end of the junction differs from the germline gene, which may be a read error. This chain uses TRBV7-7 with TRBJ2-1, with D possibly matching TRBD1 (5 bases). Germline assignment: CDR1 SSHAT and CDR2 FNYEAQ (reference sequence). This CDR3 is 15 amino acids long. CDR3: CASSLGSGRYNEQFF. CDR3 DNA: TGTGCTAGCAGCTTAGGGTCAGGGCGGTACAATGAGCAGTTCTTC. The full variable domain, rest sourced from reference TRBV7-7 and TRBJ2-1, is GAGVSQSPRYKVTKRGQDVTLRCDPISSHATLYWYQQALGQGPEFLTYFNYEAQPDKSGLPSDRFSAERPEGSISTLTIQRTEQRDSAMYRCASSLGSGRYNEQFFGPGTRLTVL.